The 24 T cell receptor beta chains listed next were all sequenced from one sample in a study of T cell repertoires in cytomegalovirus infection. Via MiXCR, TCRdb re-called the reads, giving one row per CDR3 protein. Altogether about 700,000 distinct CDR3 sequences are present, roughly 33% being singletons, with the ten largest covering 15% to 20%. No antigen has been identified for these receptors. The sample consisted of cultured PBMCs, taken from culture after CMV antigen stimulation. These receptors were taken from a human donor in good health (CMV status not recorded). Some clones in this sample may be carry-over from other donors' samples.

This rearrangement joins TRBV7-2 to TRBJ2-5, with D maybe TRBD2 (6 bases). This CDR3 is 15 amino acids long. Deletions cut 5 bases from V and 5 bases from J, with 18 bases between. Germline loops: CDR1 SGHTA, CDR2 FQGNSA. Written as DNA, the CDR3 is TGTGCCAGCAGCCCAACAGCGGGCCCGTCGGAGACCCAGTACTTC. Amino acids: CASSPTAGPSETQYF.

The V and J genes are TRBV7-6 and TRBJ2-2, with 8 bases fitting TRBD2. Trimming took 5 bases from V and 5 from J; bases not matched to a gene: 10. The length of the CDR3 is 16 residues. The germline CDR1 and CDR2 sequences are SGHVS and FNYEAQ. CDR3 amino acids: CASSPSSGGGTGELFF. The CDR3 nucleotides read TGTGCCAGCAGCCCATCTAGCGGCGGGGGGACCGGGGAGCTGTTTTTT.

The chain recombines TRBV5-8 with TRBJ2-7, with 7 positions matching TRBD1. Losses at the gene ends were 0 bases for V and 3 bases for J; bases not matched to a gene: 6. This CDR3 contains 15 residues. Germline CDR1 and CDR2: SGHTS and YDEGEE. Here the CDR3 DNA reads TGTGCCAGCAGCTTGGACCACAGGGGTGGCTACGAGCAGTACTTC. It is translated as CASSLDHRGGYEQYF.

CDR3 protein: CASSLTSESYEQYF. CDR3 in DNA: TGTGCCAGCAGCTTGACTAGCGAATCCTACGAGCAGTACTTC. This rearrangement joins TRBV11-3 to TRBJ2-7; TRBD2 matches 8 bases. This CDR3 has 14 residues. CDR1 and CDR2 (germline): SGHNT, YENEEA. V lost 3 bases and J lost 1; bases outside the gene matches: 2.

This clonotype was picked up many times. The chain has TRBV7-2 and TRBJ2-3, with D maybe TRBD2 (6 bases). There are 17 residues in the CDR3. Germline V gene sequence: CDR1 SGHTA, CDR2 FQGNSA. Trimming cost V 3 bases and J 2 bases, with 18 bases left between them. CDR3 protein: CASSFGSGVGYTDTQYF. DNA for the CDR3: TGTGCCAGCAGCTTTGGATCGGGGGTCGGTTACACAGATACGCAGTATTTT.

J is TRBJ2-1 and V is TRBV7-6; D tentatively reads TRBD1 or TRBD2 (5 bases each). Between the trimmed V and J ends, which lost 1 base and 9 bases, there was a span of 7 bases. The CDR3 loop spans 12 amino acids. Germline CDR1 and CDR2: SGHVS and FNYEAQ. The CDR3 loop reads CASSLGGIEQFF. Written as DNA, the CDR3 is TGTGCCAGCAGCTTAGGGGGGATTGAGCAGTTCTTC.

This chain links TRBV28 with TRBJ2-3, with TRBD1 matching over 7 bases. After removal of 3 bases from V and 3 bases from J, the junction contained 6 bases not matched to a gene. The CDR3 totals 15 residues. The germline V gene has CDR1 MDHEN and CDR2 SYDVKM. CDR3 residues: CASSFFLQGTDTQYF. The CDR3 DNA follows: TGTGCCAGCAGTTTTTTTCTACAGGGGACAGATACGCAGTATTTT.

In its sample, this clonotype was seen a few times. This chain links TRBV15 with TRBJ2-7; TRBD1 matches at 9 bases. CDR1 is LNHNV, CDR2 YYDKDF, per germline (reference sequence). V trimming: 5 bases; J trimming: 4 bases; junction bases outside the gene matches: 9. CDR3 length equals 15 residues. The CDR3, as DNA: TGTGCCACCAGCCCCTTTTCGGGACAGGGTTACGAGCAGTACTTC. It specifies CATSPFSGQGYEQYF.

Note on this clonotype: With a much larger clone just one base away, this may be a read error. This rearrangement joins TRBV7-2 to TRBJ1-5; 7 nucleotides match TRBD1. J gave up 3 bases and V 5 bases, and 13 bases lay outside the gene matches. The CDR3 consists of 17 residues. Looked up from germline, CDR1 is SGHTA and CDR2 is FQGNSA. CDR3 in DNA: TGTGCCAGCAGCCCAGGGGGGGGATGTACCTTCAATCAGCCCCAGCATTTT. Its protein product is CASSPGGGCTFNQPQHF.

The V call is TRBV20-1, the J call TRBJ2-3, with TRBD1 as a possible D gene (5 bases). Looked up from germline, CDR1 is DFQATT and CDR2 is SNEGSKA (reference sequence). V was shortened by 0 bases and J by 5 bases, with 15 bases between the two germline ends. The CDR3 runs to 15 residues. This chain's CDR3 is CSARDPQGHVDTQYF. Written as DNA, the CDR3 is TGCAGTGCTAGAGACCCCCAAGGACACGTAGATACGCAGTATTTT.

This clonotype was seen more than once but under ten times. This chain connects TRBV5-1 to TRBJ1-2, with 9 bases fitting TRBD1. The CDR3 has 15 amino acids. From germline, CDR1 is SGHRS and CDR2 YFSETQ. With V trimmed by 4 bases and J by 7 bases, 11 bases remained unmatched. In DNA, the CDR3 is TGCGCCAGCAGCCCGACAGGGGGTACGAGGCGTGGCTACACCTTC. This translates into CASSPTGGTRRGYTF.

The chain uses TRBV7-9 and TRBJ2-5; 7 bases fit TRBD2. V shed 7 bases, J shed 9 bases, and the junction held 17 bases outside the gene matches. CDR3 length equals 15 residues. Per the germline V gene, CDR1 is SEHNR and CDR2 is FQNEAQ (reference sequence). Here the CDR3 DNA reads TGTGCCAGCACCCTGTCGAGTGGCGGGAGCTCGGCCCAGTACTTC. Protein product: CASTLSSGGSSAQYF. The entire variable domain, with the rest obtained from reference TRBV7-9 and TRBJ2-5, is as follows: DTGVSQNPRHKITKRGQNVTFRCDPISEHNRLYWYRQTLGQGPEFLTYFQNEAQLEKSRLLSDRFSAERPKGSFSTLEIQRTEQGDSAMYLCASTLSSGGSSAQYFGPGTRLLVL.

This clonotype came up many times. The chain employs TRBV7-2 and TRBJ2-7, with D perhaps TRBD1 (5 bases). The CDR3 runs 13 residues. Germline values: CDR1 SGHTA, CDR2 FQGNSA. V dropped 7 bases and J dropped 3 bases, with 13 bases sitting between them. CDR3 sequence (DNA): TGTGCCAGCAAGGGTGGGGCCCTCTACGAGCAGTACTTC. Protein sequence: CASKGGALYEQYF. The full variable domain, with the rest looked up from reference TRBV7-2 and TRBJ2-7, is GAGVSQSPSNKVTEKGKDVELRCDPISGHTALYWYRQSLGQGLEFLIYFQGNSAPDKSGLPSDRFSAERTGGSVSTLTIQRTQQEDSAVYLCASKGGALYEQYFGPGTRLTVT.

This clonotype was seen more than once but under ten times. The chain couples TRBV7-9 to TRBJ2-1; 9 bases agree with TRBD1. With 5 bases clipped from V and 7 bases from J, the junction kept 9 bases outside the gene matches. The CDR3 is made up of 15 amino acids. Germline CDR1 is SEHNR and CDR2 is FQNEAQ (reference sequence). The CDR3 is CASSKDRTGANEQFF. As DNA, the CDR3 is TGTGCCAGCAGCAAAGATCGGACAGGGGCTAATGAGCAGTTCTTC.

This clonotype was found a few times. V and J are TRBV12-3 or TRBV12-4 and TRBJ2-1; D unclear. The CDR3 has 12 residues. V lost 7 bases to trimming and J lost 6 bases, with 10 bases between them. The CDR3 protein is CASTREGNEQFF. The CDR3 DNA sequence: TGTGCCAGCACCCGAGAAGGCAATGAGCAGTTCTTC.

This chain joins TRBV5-4 and TRBJ1-2; TRBD1 agrees at 7 bases. Germline V gene data show CDR1 as SGHNT and CDR2 as YYREEE (reference sequence). The V and J ends lost 4 bases and 7 bases, in that order; junction bases with no gene match: 19. The CDR3 contains 17 residues. The CDR3 loop reads CASSPAGGTIYGRGYTF. CDR3 nucleotide sequence: TGTGCCAGCAGCCCGGCAGGGGGGACAATCTATGGGCGTGGCTACACCTTC.

This chain links TRBV6-1 with TRBJ2-5; tentative D call: TRBD1 (5 bases). The CDR3 has 15 residues. Trimming took 7 bases from V and 2 from J, leaving 17 bases between them. Germline lookup yields CDR1 MNHNS and CDR2 SASEGT. The CDR3 protein is CASTTLGHAQETQYF. The DNA for the CDR3 is TGTGCCAGCACCACACTTGGACACGCTCAAGAGACCCAGTACTTC.

The V and J genes are TRBV27 and TRBJ2-1; D remains unclear. Looked up from germline, CDR1 is MNHEY and CDR2 is SMNVEV (reference sequence). With 5 bases removed from V and 4 bases from J, the gap between germline ends came to 15 bases. This CDR3 is 15 amino acids long. CDR3 sequence (DNA): TGTGCCAGCAGTCCCCACGGGTCCCCGTACAATGAGCAGTTCTTC. Protein sequence: CASSPHGSPYNEQFF.

At least ten counts were recorded for this clonotype. The chain employs TRBV7-8 and TRBJ2-7; D uncertain. Germline V gene lookup returns CDR1 SGHVS and CDR2 FQNEAQ. Trimming pared 1 base from V and 3 bases from J, leaving 7 bases between. This CDR3 contains 13 residues. In DNA, the CDR3 is TGTGCCAGCAGCTTAGGAAAAGACTACGAGCAGTACTTC. This gives the protein CASSLGKDYEQYF.

The rearrangement uses TRBV5-1 and TRBJ2-1, with 13 bases that match TRBD2. Unmatched junction bases numbered 4, after V lost 0 bases and J lost 7 bases. From germline, CDR1 is SGHRS and CDR2 YFSETQ. The CDR3 has 16 amino acids. The CDR3 protein is CASSLATGLAGNEQFF. As DNA, the CDR3 is TGCGCCAGCAGCTTGGCCACGGGACTAGCGGGGAATGAGCAGTTCTTC.

CDR3 sequence: CASSLIAGRMDTQYF. The DNA for the CDR3 is TGTGCCAGCAGTTTAATAGCGGGGCGGATGGATACGCAGTATTTT. The chain links TRBV28 to TRBJ2-3; 8 bases fit TRBD2. Germline V gives CDR1 MDHEN, CDR2 SYDVKM. Trimming at V came to 2 bases and at J to 6 bases, leaving 7 bases not matched to a gene. This CDR3 comprises 15 residues.

The table lists this clonotype with a few counts. The chain joins TRBV28 to TRBJ1-2, with a weak D call TRBD1 (6 bases). The V gene's germline CDR1 is MDHEN and CDR2 SYDVKM. The CDR3 runs to 14 residues. V was pared by 7 bases and J by 5 bases, with 17 bases between. The CDR3 nucleotides read TGTGCCAGCACCCTCTGGGGGCTGACTTATGGCTACACCTTC. Encoded protein: CASTLWGLTYGYTF.

The CDR3 sequence: CASNFRVDSNEQFF. CDR3 DNA: TGTGCCAGCAACTTCAGGGTGGATTCGAATGAGCAGTTCTTC. V is TRBV6-8 and J is TRBJ2-1; D is possibly TRBD1 (5 bases). The germline V gene encodes CDR1 MNHGY and CDR2 SAAAGT. The CDR3 runs 14 residues. The V end was cut by 7 bases, the J end by 7 bases, with 17 bases between.

This clonotype was recorded a few times. The rearrangement uses TRBV19 and TRBJ2-1, with 9 bases aligning to TRBD1. CDR1 and CDR2 (germline): LNHDA, SQIVND (reference sequence). V lost 3 bases and J lost 5; bases outside the gene matches: 5. CDR3 length: 15 residues. The CDR3 nucleotides are TGTGCCAGTAGTATTCCCGGGACAGGGAACAATGAGCAGTTCTTC. Translation gives CASSIPGTGNNEQFF.